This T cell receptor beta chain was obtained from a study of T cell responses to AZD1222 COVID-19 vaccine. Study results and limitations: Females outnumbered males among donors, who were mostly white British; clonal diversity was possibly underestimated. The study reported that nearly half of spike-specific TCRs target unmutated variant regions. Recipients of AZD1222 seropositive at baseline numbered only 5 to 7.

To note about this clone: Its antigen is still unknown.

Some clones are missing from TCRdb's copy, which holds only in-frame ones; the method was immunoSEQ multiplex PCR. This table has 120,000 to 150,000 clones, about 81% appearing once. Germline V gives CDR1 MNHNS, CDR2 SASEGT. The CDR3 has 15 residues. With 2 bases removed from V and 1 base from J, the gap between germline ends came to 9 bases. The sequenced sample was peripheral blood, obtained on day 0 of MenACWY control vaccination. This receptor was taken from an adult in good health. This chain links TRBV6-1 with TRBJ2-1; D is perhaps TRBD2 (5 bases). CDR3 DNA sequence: TGTGCCAGCAGTGAAACTAGTCAGTCCTACAATGAGCAGTTCTTC. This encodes CASSETSQSYNEQFF.